The sequence of this TCR beta chain was determined in a study of cytomegalovirus exposure and HLA in healthy donors. Study outcomes and limitations: CMV antigen specificity of three CMV-associated chains was confirmed in vitro. TCR beta chains numbering 164 were designated cytomegalovirus-associated. One later analysis, an examination of the 120 validation repertoires, found that first-cohort TCR clusters tended to co-occur in them.

A note on this clone: Its antigen is unidentified.

The CDR3 length is 15 residues. Germline CDR1 and CDR2: SGHNT and YYREEE (reference sequence). The junction had 5 bases not matched to a gene; V was cut back by 0 bases and J by 7 bases. The donors were members of the validation cohort comprising over 90 subjects, separate from the approximately 630-subject first cohort. The assay was immunoSEQ multiplex PCR, and TCRdb's table has in-frame clones only and misses some. The table has approximately 170,000 clones, roughly nine tenths seen once. This TCR was sampled from a woman under 30 in good health and CMV-seropositive. The rearrangement links TRBV5-4 to TRBJ2-1, with 9 bases aligning to TRBD2. Sample: PBMCs. The CDR3 spells CASSLGGLASNEQFF. In nucleotides, the CDR3 is TGTGCCAGCAGCTTGGGGGGACTAGCAAGTAATGAGCAGTTCTTC. Drawing the rest from reference TRBV5-4 and TRBJ2-1, the complete variable domain is ETGVTQSPTHLIKTRGQQVTLRCSSQSGHNTVSWYQQALGQGPQFIFQYYREEENGRGNFPPRFSGLQFPNYSSELNVNALELDDSALYLCASSLGGLASNEQFFGPGTRLTVL.